This T cell receptor (beta chain) was captured in a study of CD8+ T cells in alopecia areata. Study-wide context: Treated patients swallowed 5 to 10 mg of oral tofacitinib twice daily. Findings and caveats of the study: Scalp clonality, along with expanded CD8+ clones among the top 100, was significantly decreased by tofacitinib.

Following extraction, RNA underwent reverse transcription to cDNA, which served as the sequencing template. TCRdb keeps only in-frame clones here, not all; method: immunoSEQ multiplex PCR. This sample has 90,000 to 150,000 clones; about 61% occur once, and the top ten carry around 30%. This CDR3 has 13 residues. The V and J ends lost 2 bases and 3 bases respectively, with 7 bases between them. CDR1 and CDR2 from the germline V gene are MNHEY and SMNVEV (reference sequence). Details on this clone: Its antigen is unknown. Other DNA sequences in the sample encode the same CDR3.

Stated treatment: oral pan-JAK inhibitor, 5-10 mg twice daily. The sequence came from a human donor with alopecia areata. This chain joins TRBV27 and TRBJ1-2; tentatively, D is TRBD1 (5 bases). The specimen comprised CD8+ T cells sorted from blood, sampled at week 4, from a patient treated with tofacitinib. The CDR3 nucleotides are TGTGCCAGCAGTTTACAGGGAGACTATGGCTACACCTTC. Protein sequence: CASSLQGDYGYTF.